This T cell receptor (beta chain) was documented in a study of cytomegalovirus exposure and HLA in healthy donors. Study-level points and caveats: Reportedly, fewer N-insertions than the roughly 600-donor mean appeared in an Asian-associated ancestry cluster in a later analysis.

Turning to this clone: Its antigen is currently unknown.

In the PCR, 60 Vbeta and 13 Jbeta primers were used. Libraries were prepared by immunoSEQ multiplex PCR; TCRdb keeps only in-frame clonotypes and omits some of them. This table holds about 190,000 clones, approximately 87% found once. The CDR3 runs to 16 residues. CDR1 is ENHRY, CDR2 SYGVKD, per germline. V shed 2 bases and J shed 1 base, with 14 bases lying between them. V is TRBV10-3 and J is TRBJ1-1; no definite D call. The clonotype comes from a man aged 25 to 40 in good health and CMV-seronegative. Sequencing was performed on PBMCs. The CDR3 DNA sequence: TGTGCCATCAGTGAGGTCTGGAGGAGCCGGAACACTGAAGCTTTCTTT. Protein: CAISEVWRSRNTEAFF.